This T cell receptor beta chain was found in a study of regulatory T cells in long-lasting Graves disease. Germline lookup yields CDR1 SNHLY and CDR2 FYNNEI. CDR3 size: 15 residues. Details on this clonotype: The junction and the germline gene differ at one end; a read error may be behind it.

In building TCR beta libraries, iRepertoire HTBI primers were used together with Arm-PCR of CDR3 regions. In the original workflow: The samples included around 65 TRBV and more than 12 TRBJ segments. TCRdb called the multiplex PCR reads again in MiXCR, with one record for every CDR3 protein. TCRdb, not the original authors, processed these V and J calls. The table lists roughly 500,000 distinct CDR3 sequences, 22% of them singletons. Time point here: persistent/refractory GD, antithyroid drugs over 5 years with positive TRAb. Scientists built the TCR library using RNA that was extracted from PBMCs. Here the sequenced sample was peripheral blood mononuclear cells (PBMCs), taken when the disease was refractory, from a patient treated with antithyroid drugs. The chain joins TRBV2 to TRBJ2-4, with 7 nucleotides matching TRBD1. The source of this sequence is a female donor with Graves disease. The CDR3 bases are TGTGCCAGCAGTGACCAGGGGGAAGCCAAAAACACTCAGTACTTC. Protein product: CASSDQGEAKNTQYF.